Listed below are T cell receptor beta chains from one sample, sequenced in a study of blood T cell repertoires in COVID-19. The protocol was immunoSEQ multiplex PCR, while the TCRdb copy is restricted to in-frame clones and leaves out a portion. The sample carries approximately 28,000 clones, 90% to 95% recorded once. Sequencing was carried out using peripheral blood. These receptors came from a woman in her seventies with COVID-19, enrolled during active disease. Both conserved end residues are part of each CDR3. D genes are given only for firm matches. A clone size is listed for some rows: how often the clone was seen (once, few, many), or a class if it is expanded.

clone_size d_call j_call v_call cdr3_aa cdr3_nt
- - TRBJ2-4 TRBV3-1/TRBV3-2 CASSPQLGVAKNIQYF TGTGCCAGCAGCCCACAGTTAGGGGTAGCCAAAAACATTCAGTACTTC
- - TRBJ1-4 TRBV11-1 CASSLAYGDEKLFF TGTGCCAGCAGCTTAGCTTACGGAGATGAAAAACTGTTTTTT
- TRBD2 TRBJ2-7 TRBV5-5 CASSPAAGVSYEQYF TGTGCCAGCAGTCCAGCCGCGGGGGTTTCCTACGAGCAGTACTTC
- - TRBJ1-1 TRBV30 CAWGTDLNTEAFF TGTGCCTGGGGGACGGACTTGAACACTGAAGCTTTCTTT
- TRBD1 TRBJ2-7 TRBV3-1/TRBV3-2 CASSLGTGGPYEQYF TGTGCCAGCAGCCTCGGGACAGGGGGACCCTACGAGCAGTACTTC
- - TRBJ1-3 TRBV7-6 CASSSDPGVSSGNTIYF TGTGCCAGCAGCTCGGACCCGGGGGTTTCCTCTGGAAACACCATATATTTT
once TRBD1 TRBJ1-1 TRBV6-5 CASSYSTGVGTEAFF TGTGCCAGCAGTTACTCGACAGGGGTAGGCACTGAAGCTTTCTTT
- TRBD2 TRBJ2-3 TRBV4-2 CASSRLKAGDTDTQYF TGTGCCAGCAGCCGCCTAAAAGCGGGAGACACAGATACGCAGTATTTT
- TRBD2 TRBJ2-7 TRBV2 CASSDPGTKSSYEQYF TGTGCCAGCAGTGATCCCGGGACTAAGAGCTCCTACGAGCAGTACTTC
- - TRBJ2-5 TRBV6-5 CASSYAGEGKETQYF TGTGCCAGCAGTTACGCAGGGGAGGGGAAAGAGACCCAGTACTTC
- - TRBJ2-7 TRBV15 CATSRDADWKYEQYF TGTGCCACCAGCAGAGACGCGGACTGGAAGTACGAGCAGTACTTC
- TRBD2 TRBJ2-3 TRBV24-1 CATSDWGLAGVSDTQYF TGTGCCACCAGTGATTGGGGACTAGCGGGAGTTTCGGATACGCAGTATTTT
- TRBD1 TRBJ2-5 TRBV18 CASSPGTAQETQYF TGTGCCAGCTCACCTGGGACAGCTCAAGAGACCCAGTACTTC
once TRBD2 TRBJ2-7 TRBV28 CASVTGLAPYEQYF TGTGCCAGTGTAACGGGACTAGCTCCCTACGAGCAGTACTTC
- - TRBJ1-3 TRBV18 CASSPAGSGNTIYF TGTGCCAGCTCACCAGCAGGCTCTGGAAACACCATATATTTT
- TRBD1 TRBJ1-2 TRBV19 CASSMSGTGTINYGYTF TGTGCCAGTAGTATGTCCGGGACAGGAACAATTAACTATGGCTACACCTTC
- TRBD2 TRBJ2-7 TRBV7-3 CASSVTSGSSYEQYF TGTGCCAGCAGCGTGACTAGCGGGAGCTCCTACGAGCAGTACTTC
- - TRBJ2-7 TRBV24-1 CATSDALTGAKQYF TGTGCCACCAGTGATGCCCTGACAGGTGCGAAGCAGTACTTC
- TRBD1 TRBJ1-6 TRBV19 CASSNDGQGRRNSPLHF TGTGCCAGTAGTAACGACGGACAGGGGAGGCGTAATTCACCCCTCCACTTT
once TRBD2 TRBJ2-7 TRBV29-1 CSVARTSGYEQYF TGCAGCGTTGCTAGGACTAGCGGATACGAGCAGTACTTC
- - TRBJ1-5 TRBV28 CASSLGGRNQPQHF TGTGCCAGCAGTTTGGGGGGACGCAATCAGCCCCAGCATTTT
- - TRBJ1-2 TRBV9 CASLGERGYTF TGTGCCAGCCTTGGGGAGCGGGGCTACACCTTC
- - TRBJ1-5 TRBV6-1 CASSDGGYQPQHF TGTGCCAGCAGTGATGGGGGCTATCAGCCCCAGCATTTT
- - TRBJ2-1 TRBV13 CASSYTGLGEQFF TGTGCCAGCAGCTACACAGGGTTAGGTGAGCAGTTCTTC
- - TRBJ1-2 TRBV30 CAWSVGRNYGYTF TGTGCCTGGAGTGTGGGCAGAAACTATGGCTACACCTTC
- TRBD1 TRBJ1-6 TRBV7-9 CASSWTGGSGVRNNSPLHF TGTGCCAGCAGCTGGACAGGGGGCAGCGGGGTTAGAAATAATTCACCCCTCCACTTT
- - TRBJ1-5 TRBV27 CASSFFGDSNQPQHF TGTGCCAGCAGTTTCTTCGGGGATAGCAATCAGCCCCAGCATTTT
- TRBD1 TRBJ1-1 TRBV7-9 CASSRQGPLTEAFF TGTGCCAGCAGCCGACAGGGGCCCCTCACTGAAGCTTTCTTT
- - TRBJ1-3 TRBV30 CAWRPLRSGNTIYF TGTGCCTGGAGGCCACTCCGATCAGGAAACACCATATATTTT
- TRBD1 TRBJ2-3 TRBV24-1 CATSAAGDSGTQYF TGTGCCACCAGTGCTGCCGGGGACAGCGGTACGCAGTATTTT
- - TRBJ1-1 TRBV11-2 CASSLEWSGGYSTEAFF TGTGCCAGCAGCTTAGAATGGTCGGGGGGTTATAGTACTGAAGCTTTCTTT
- TRBD1 TRBJ1-3 TRBV7-8 CASSSSSEGARGPLSGNTIYF TGTGCCAGCAGCTCCTCTAGCGAGGGGGCCAGGGGGCCATTGTCTGGAAACACCATATATTTT
- - TRBJ2-2 TRBV6-5 CASSPRGNIGELFF TGTGCCAGCAGCCCCCGGGGGAATATTGGGGAGCTGTTTTTT
- TRBD2 TRBJ2-7 TRBV3-1/TRBV3-2 CASSQVSSGGYEQYF TGTGCCAGCAGCCAAGTCTCTAGCGGGGGATACGAGCAGTACTTC
few - TRBJ1-2 TRBV28 CASRVQSLRGYTF TGTGCCAGCAGGGTCCAGTCGCTTCGAGGCTACACCTTC
- - TRBJ1-3 TRBV28 CAHNSFSGNTIYF TGTGCCCACAACAGCTTCTCTGGAAACACCATATATTTT
- TRBD1 TRBJ1-2 TRBV6-2/TRBV6-3 CASSYYDRDGYTF TGTGCCAGCAGTTACTACGACAGGGATGGCTACACCTTC
once - TRBJ2-3 TRBV4-2 CASSQVGGISTDTQYF TGTGCCAGCAGCCAAGTGGGCGGGATAAGCACAGATACGCAGTATTTT
- - TRBJ2-5 TRBV19 CASSMGVSGKEETQYF TGTGCCAGTAGTATGGGAGTCAGTGGCAAGGAAGAGACCCAGTACTTC
- - TRBJ2-7 TRBV6-6 CASNPTGSAYEQYF TGTGCCAGCAACCCAACAGGGAGCGCCTACGAGCAGTACTTC
- - TRBJ1-1 TRBV18 CASSPPATDEAFF TGTGCCAGCTCACCACCGGCGACAGATGAAGCTTTCTTT
- TRBD2 TRBJ2-1 TRBV19 CASSTGLAGWGFF TGTGCCAGTAGTACGGGACTAGCGGGGTGGGGGTTCTTC
- - TRBJ2-2 TRBV20-1 CSASSANTGELFF TGCAGTGCTAGTTCTGCGAACACCGGGGAGCTGTTTTTT
- TRBD1 TRBJ2-7 TRBV7-2 CASSLGGQGVYEQYF TGTGCCAGCAGCTTAGGTGGACAGGGGGTCTACGAGCAGTACTTC
- - TRBJ1-2 TRBV7-2 CASSSRDNRWRSGYTF TGTGCCAGCAGCTCCCGGGACAACAGGTGGAGGTCCGGCTACACCTTC
- - TRBJ1-6 TRBV28 CASSLGGAGSYNSPLHF TGTGCCAGCAGTTTAGGAGGGGCGGGATCCTATAATTCACCCCTCCACTTT